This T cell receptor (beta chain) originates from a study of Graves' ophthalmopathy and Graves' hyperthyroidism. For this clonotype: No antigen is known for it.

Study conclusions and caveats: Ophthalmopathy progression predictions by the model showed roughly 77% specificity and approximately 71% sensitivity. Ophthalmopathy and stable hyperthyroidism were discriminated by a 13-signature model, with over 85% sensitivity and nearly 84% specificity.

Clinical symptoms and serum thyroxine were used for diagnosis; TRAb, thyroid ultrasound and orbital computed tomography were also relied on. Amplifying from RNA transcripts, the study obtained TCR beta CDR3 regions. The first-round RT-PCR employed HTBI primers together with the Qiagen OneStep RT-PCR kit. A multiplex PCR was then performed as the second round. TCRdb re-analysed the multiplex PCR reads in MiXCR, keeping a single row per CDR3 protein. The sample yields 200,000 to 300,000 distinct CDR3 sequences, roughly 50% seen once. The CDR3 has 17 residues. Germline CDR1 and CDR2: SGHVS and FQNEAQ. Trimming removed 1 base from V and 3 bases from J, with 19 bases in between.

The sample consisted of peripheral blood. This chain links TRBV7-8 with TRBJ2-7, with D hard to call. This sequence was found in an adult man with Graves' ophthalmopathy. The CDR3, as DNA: TGTGCCAGCAGCTTAGATCGCTTGGCATACAGTAGCTACGAGCAGTACTTC. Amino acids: CASSLDRLAYSSYEQYF.